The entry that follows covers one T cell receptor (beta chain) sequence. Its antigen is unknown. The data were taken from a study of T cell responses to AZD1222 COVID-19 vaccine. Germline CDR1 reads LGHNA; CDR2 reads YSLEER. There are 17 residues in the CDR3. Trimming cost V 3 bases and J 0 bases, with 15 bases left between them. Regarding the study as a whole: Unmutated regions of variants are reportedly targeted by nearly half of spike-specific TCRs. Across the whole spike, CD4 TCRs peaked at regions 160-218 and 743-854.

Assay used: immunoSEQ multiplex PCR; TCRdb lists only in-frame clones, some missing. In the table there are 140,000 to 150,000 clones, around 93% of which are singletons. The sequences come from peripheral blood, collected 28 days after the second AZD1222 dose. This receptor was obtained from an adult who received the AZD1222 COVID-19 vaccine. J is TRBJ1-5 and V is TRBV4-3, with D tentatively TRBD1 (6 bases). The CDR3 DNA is TGCGCCAGCAGCCAGGGGGCCAGGGTCGATAGCAATCAGCCCCAGCATTTT. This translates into CASSQGARVDSNQPQHF.